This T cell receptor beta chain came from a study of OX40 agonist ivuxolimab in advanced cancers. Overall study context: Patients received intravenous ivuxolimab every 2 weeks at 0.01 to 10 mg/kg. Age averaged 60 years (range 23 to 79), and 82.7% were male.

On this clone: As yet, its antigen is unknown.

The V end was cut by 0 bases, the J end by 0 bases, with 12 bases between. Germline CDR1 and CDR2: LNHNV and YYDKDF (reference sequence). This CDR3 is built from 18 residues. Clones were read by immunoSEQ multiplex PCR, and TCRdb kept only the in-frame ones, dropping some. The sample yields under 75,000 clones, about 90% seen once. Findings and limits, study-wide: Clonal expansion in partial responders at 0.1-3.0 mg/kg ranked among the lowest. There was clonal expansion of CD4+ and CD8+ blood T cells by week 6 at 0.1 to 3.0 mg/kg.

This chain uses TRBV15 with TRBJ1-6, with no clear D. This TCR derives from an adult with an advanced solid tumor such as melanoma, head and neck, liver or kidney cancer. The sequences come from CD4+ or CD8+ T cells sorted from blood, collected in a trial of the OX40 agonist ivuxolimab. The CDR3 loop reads CATSREEGLSSYNSPLHF. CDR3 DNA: TGTGCCACCAGCAGAGAGGAAGGCCTAAGCTCCTATAATTCACCCCTCCACTTT. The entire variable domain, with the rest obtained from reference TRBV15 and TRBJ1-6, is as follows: DAMVIQNPRYQVTQFGKPVTLSCSQTLNHNVMYWYQQKSSQAPKLLFHYYDKDFNNEADTPDNFQSRRPNTSFCFLDIRSPGLGDTAMYLCATSREEGLSSYNSPLHFGNGTRLTVT.